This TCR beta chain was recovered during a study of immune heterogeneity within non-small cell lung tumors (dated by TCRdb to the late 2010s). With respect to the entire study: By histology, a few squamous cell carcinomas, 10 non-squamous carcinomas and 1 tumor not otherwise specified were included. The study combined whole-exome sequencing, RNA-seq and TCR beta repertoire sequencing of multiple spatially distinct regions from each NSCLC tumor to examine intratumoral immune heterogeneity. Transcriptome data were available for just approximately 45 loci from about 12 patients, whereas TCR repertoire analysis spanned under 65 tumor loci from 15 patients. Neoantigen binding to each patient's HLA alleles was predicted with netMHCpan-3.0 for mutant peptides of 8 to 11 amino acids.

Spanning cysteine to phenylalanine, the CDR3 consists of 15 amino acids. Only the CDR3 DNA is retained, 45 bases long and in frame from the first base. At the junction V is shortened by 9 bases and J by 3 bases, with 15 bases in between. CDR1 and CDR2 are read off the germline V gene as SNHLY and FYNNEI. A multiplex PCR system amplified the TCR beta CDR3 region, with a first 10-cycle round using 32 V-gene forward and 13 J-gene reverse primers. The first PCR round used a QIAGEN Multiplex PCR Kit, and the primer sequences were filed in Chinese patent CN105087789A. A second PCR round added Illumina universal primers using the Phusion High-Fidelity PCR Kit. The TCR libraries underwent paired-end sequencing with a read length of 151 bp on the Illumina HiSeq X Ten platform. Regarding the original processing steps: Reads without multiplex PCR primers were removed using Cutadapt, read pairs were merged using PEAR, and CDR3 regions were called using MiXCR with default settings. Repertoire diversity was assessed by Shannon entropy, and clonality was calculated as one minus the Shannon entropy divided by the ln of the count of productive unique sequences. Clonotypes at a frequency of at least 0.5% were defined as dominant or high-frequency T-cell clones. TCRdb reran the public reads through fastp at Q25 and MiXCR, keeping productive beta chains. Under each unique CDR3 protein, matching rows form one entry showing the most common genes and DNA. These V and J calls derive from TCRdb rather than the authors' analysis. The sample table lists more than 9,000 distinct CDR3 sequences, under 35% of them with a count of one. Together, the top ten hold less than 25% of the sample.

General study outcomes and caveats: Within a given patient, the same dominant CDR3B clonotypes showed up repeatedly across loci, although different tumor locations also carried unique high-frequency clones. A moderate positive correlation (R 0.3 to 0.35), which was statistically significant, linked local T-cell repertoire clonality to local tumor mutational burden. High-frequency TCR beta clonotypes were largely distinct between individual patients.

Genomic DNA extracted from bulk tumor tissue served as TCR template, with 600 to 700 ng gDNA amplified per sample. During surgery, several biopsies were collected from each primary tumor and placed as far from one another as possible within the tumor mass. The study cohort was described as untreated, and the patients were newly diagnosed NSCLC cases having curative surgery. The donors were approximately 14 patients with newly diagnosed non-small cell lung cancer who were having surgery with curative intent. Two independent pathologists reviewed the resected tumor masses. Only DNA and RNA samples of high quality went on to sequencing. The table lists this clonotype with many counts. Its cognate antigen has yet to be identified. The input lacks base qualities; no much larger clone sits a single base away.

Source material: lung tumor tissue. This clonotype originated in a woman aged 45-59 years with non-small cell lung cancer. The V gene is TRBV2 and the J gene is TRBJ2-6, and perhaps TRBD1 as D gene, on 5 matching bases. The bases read TGTGCCAGTACGCTGGACACGATTGGGGCCAACGTCCTGACTTTC. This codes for CASTLDTIGANVLTF.